Listed below are T cell receptor beta chains from one sample, sequenced in a study of control samples from healthy donors and cancer patients. The data were produced by immunoSEQ multiplex PCR, yet TCRdb's version contains in-frame clones alone and is incomplete. The sample lists 60,000 to 75,000 clones, 65% to 90% occurring once. The sequenced material came from blood. The source of these receptors is a man aged 35-49 years in good health. CDR3s include the opening cysteine and the closing phenylalanine or tryptophan. A D gene is named only where the DNA matches it firmly. Part of the rows lack a size; the others show once, few, many or a class for expanded clones.

j_gene | len | d_gene | v_gene | abundance | CDR3aa | CDR3nt
TRBJ1-2 | 13 | TRBD1 | TRBV7-9 | - | CASSFTGDYGYTF | TGTGCCAGCAGCTTCACAGGGGACTATGGCTACACCTTC
TRBJ2-1 | 13 | - | TRBV29-1 | - | CSVPRTVNNEQFF | TGCAGCGTTCCAAGGACCGTGAACAATGAGCAGTTCTTC
TRBJ2-5 | 15 | - | TRBV4-3 | - | CASSQDITHQETQYF | TGCGCCAGCAGCCAAGACATCACACATCAAGAGACCCAGTACTTC
TRBJ1-2 | 18 | - | TRBV7-2 | once | CASSLVGGQQRKNYGYTF | TGTGCCAGCAGCTTAGTAGGGGGTCAACAGCGCAAGAACTATGGCTACACCTTC
TRBJ1-3 | 13 | - | TRBV30 | - | CAWSKSSGNTIYF | TGTGCCTGGTCCAAGAGCTCTGGAAACACCATATATTTT
TRBJ2-5 | 15 | TRBD2 | TRBV7-2 | - | CASSMTSGGGETQYF | TGTGCCAGCAGCATGACTAGCGGGGGGGGAGAGACCCAGTACTTC
TRBJ2-7 | 13 | - | TRBV10-3 | - | CAISVKGEYEQYF | TGTGCCATCAGTGTAAAGGGGGAGTACGAGCAGTACTTC
TRBJ2-3 | 17 | TRBD2 | TRBV7-2 | once | CASSLRVGLSGVDTQYF | TGTGCCAGCAGCCTAAGGGTGGGGCTTAGCGGGGTTGATACGCAGTATTTT
TRBJ1-5 | 11 | - | TRBV20-1 | once | CSARLDQPQHF | TGCAGTGCTAGGTTGGATCAGCCCCAGCATTTT
TRBJ1-2 | 15 | - | TRBV2 | - | CASSEALGSFGGYTF | TGTGCCAGCAGTGAAGCGTTGGGCAGCTTCGGGGGCTACACCTTC
TRBJ1-3 | 15 | - | TRBV5-6 | - | CASSLGLGYGNTIYF | TGTGCCAGCAGCTTGGGGTTGGGGTACGGAAACACCATATATTTT
TRBJ2-3 | 12 | - | TRBV7-3 | - | CASSSESDTQYF | TGTGCCAGCAGCTCCGAATCAGATACGCAGTATTTT
TRBJ2-7 | 15 | - | TRBV4-2 | - | CASSQVWQGVYEQYF | TGTGCCAGCAGCCAAGTTTGGCAGGGAGTTTACGAGCAGTACTTC
TRBJ1-2 | 15 | TRBD1 | TRBV5-1 | - | CASSFTGDSKYGYTF | TGCGCCAGCAGCTTTACAGGGGATAGCAAATATGGCTACACCTTC
TRBJ2-7 | 15 | TRBD2 | TRBV6-2/TRBV6-3 | - | CASSNPSGRGGEQYF | TGTGCCAGCAGTAATCCTAGCGGGAGGGGCGGGGAGCAGTACTTC
TRBJ2-2 | 14 | TRBD1 | TRBV6-5 | - | CASNRGRYTGELFF | TGTGCCAGCAACAGGGGGCGTTACACCGGGGAGCTGTTTTTT
TRBJ2-3 | 13 | - | TRBV18 | once | CASSRDPGDTQYF | TGTGCCAGCTCACGCGACCCGGGCGATACGCAGTATTTT
TRBJ1-1 | 16 | TRBD1 | TRBV24-1 | - | CATSDPNRGSGTEAFF | TGTGCCACCAGTGACCCTAACAGGGGTTCGGGCACTGAAGCTTTCTTT
TRBJ2-3 | 14 | - | TRBV5-8 | - | CASSFPGILDTQYF | TGTGCCAGCAGCTTTCCTGGGATTTTAGATACGCAGTATTTT
TRBJ2-1 | 13 | - | TRBV30 | - | CAWSPGGGGVSFF | TGTGCCTGGAGTCCAGGAGGGGGGGGAGTCTCGTTCTTC
TRBJ2-7 | 19 | TRBD2 | TRBV5-1 | - | CASSRTGTSGTSPSYEQYF | TGCGCCAGCAGCCGAACCGGGACTAGCGGGACCTCTCCCTCCTACGAGCAGTACTTC
TRBJ1-2 | 14 | - | TRBV14 | - | CASSQDPSGRGYTF | TGTGCCAGCAGCCAAGATCCGTCAGGCAGAGGCTACACCTTC
TRBJ1-3 | 16 | - | TRBV28 | once | CASSFGIWSSGNTIYF | TGTGCCAGCAGTTTCGGGATCTGGTCCTCTGGAAACACCATATATTTT
TRBJ2-3 | 14 | TRBD1 | TRBV30 | - | CAWSVVQGADTQYF | TGTGCCTGGAGTGTTGTACAGGGGGCAGATACGCAGTATTTT
TRBJ2-3 | 16 | TRBD2 | TRBV2 | once | CASSELRTSGTDTQYF | TGTGCCAGCAGTGAACTCCGGACTAGCGGCACAGATACGCAGTATTTT
TRBJ1-1 | 13 | - | TRBV18 | - | CASSPPIETEAFF | TGTGCCAGCTCACCACCTATTGAGACTGAAGCTTTCTTT
TRBJ1-2 | 15 | - | TRBV7-9 | - | CASSFRGRGDYGYTF | TGTGCCAGCAGCTTTCGTGGGCGGGGTGACTATGGCTACACCTTC
TRBJ1-2 | 14 | - | TRBV19 | - | CASSISAGNYGYTF | TGTGCCAGTAGTATCAGCGCGGGAAACTATGGCTACACCTTC
TRBJ1-2 | 14 | - | TRBV6-5 | - | CASSYSGAFYGYTF | TGTGCCAGCAGTTACTCAGGGGCTTTCTATGGCTACACCTTC
TRBJ1-1 | 11 | - | TRBV20-1 | - | CSAEVATEAFF | TGCAGTGCCGAGGTTGCGACTGAAGCTTTCTTT
TRBJ2-2 | 14 | - | TRBV25-1 | - | CASRPYHNTGELFF | TGTGCCAGCAGACCTTACCACAACACCGGGGAGCTGTTTTTT
TRBJ1-6 | 15 | - | TRBV28 | once | CASRGVGSYNSPLHF | TGTGCCAGCAGAGGTGTAGGCTCTTATAATTCACCCCTCCACTTT
TRBJ2-1 | 13 | TRBD1 | TRBV15 | - | CATSSDNRDSSFF | TGTGCCACCAGCAGCGACAACCGGGACAGTTCGTTCTTC
TRBJ2-7 | 14 | - | TRBV28 | - | CASSLSAGNNEQYF | TGTGCCAGCAGTTTATCGGCAGGGAACAACGAGCAGTACTTC
TRBJ1-1 | 14 | - | TRBV12-5 | - | CASGLGSRVSEAFF | TGTGCTAGTGGTTTGGGGAGTAGAGTTTCTGAAGCTTTCTTT